What follows are 3 T cell receptor beta chains derived from one specimen sequenced in a study of liver allograft versus peripheral blood T cells. As for the study in general: Within transplanted livers, the T cell receptor repertoires were examined and compared against the repertoires present in the peripheral blood of liver transplant recipients.

TCRdb fed the reads into MiXCR, producing one record per CDR3 protein. The table has about 7,800 distinct CDR3 sequences, about a sixth seen once. The receptor source for this set is a human patient who had a liver transplant. These T cells may partly come from the graft donor.

This clonotype is termed medium-sized. The chain combines TRBV6-5 with TRBJ1-6, with D unclear. In germline, CDR1 is MNHEY, CDR2 SVGAGI. Between the trimmed V and J ends, which lost 6 bases and 0 bases, there was a span of 12 bases. The CDR3 is 16 amino acids. CDR3 protein: CASRKTVSSYNSPLHF. Written as DNA, the CDR3 is TGTGCCAGCAGAAAGACCGTGAGCTCCTATAATTCACCCCTCCACTTT.

The gene calls are TRBV19 and TRBJ2-3, with D maybe TRBD1 (6 bases). Germline V gives CDR1 LNHDA, CDR2 SQIVND (reference sequence). V lost 10 bases and J lost 3, with 14 bases in between. This CDR3 is built from 13 residues. CDR3 DNA sequence: TGTGCCACCCAGAGGCAGGGGACAGATACGCAGTATTTT. It specifies CATQRQGTDTQYF.

The chain recombines TRBV12-3 or TRBV12-4 with TRBJ2-5; tentative D call: TRBD1 (6 bases). This CDR3 has 15 residues. V lost 3 bases and J lost 4, with 15 bases in between. CDR3 in amino acids: CASSFLPRGGETQYF. CDR3 DNA sequence: TGTGCCAGCAGTTTTCTCCCTAGAGGGGGAGAGACCCAGTACTTC.